This T cell receptor (beta chain) comes out of a study of cytomegalovirus exposure and HLA in healthy donors. Study-wide findings and caveats: Available immune exposure information was restricted to CMV serostatus only. Later on, an analysis found that several of the most significant clusters appeared to be linked to common viral pathogens, which included parvovirus B19. Indistinguishability led to the exclusion of some V segments, TRBV6-2 and TRBV6-3 included. Across donors, presence/absence analyses took sequencing depth to be roughly uniform.

This CDR3 is built from 16 residues. The germline V gene encodes CDR1 SEHNR and CDR2 FQNEAQ (reference sequence). Trimming cost V 5 bases and J 0 bases; bases outside gene matches: 6. 60 Vbeta and 13 Jbeta primers were used in PCR. Profiling relied on immunoSEQ multiplex PCR, and the TCRdb table lists in-frame clones only, not all of them. Of under 250,000 clones listed, about 80% are singletons. This clone appeared a single time. Its antigen is not identified. V usage is TRBV7-9 and J usage is TRBJ2-1; 8 bases fit TRBD1. The sequenced material came from PBMCs. The clonotype originates from a man younger than 30 in good health and CMV-seronegative. The CDR3 DNA reads as TGTGCCAGCAGCCCTGGGACAGGTCGCTCCTACAATGAGCAGTTCTTC. Its protein is CASSPGTGRSYNEQFF.